The subject of this entry is one TCR beta chain. Researchers amplified the TCR beta CDR3 regions from RNA transcripts. An initial round of RT-PCR targeting the TCR CDR3 relied on the HTBI primer set. TCRdb re-called the multiplex PCR reads with MiXCR, one entry per CDR3 protein. The repertoire consists of about 640,000 distinct CDR3 sequences, with about 45% occurring once and the leading ten covering 7% to 7.5%. This record belongs to a study of T cells in Graves' hyperthyroidism and ophthalmopathy. Germline V gene sequence: CDR1 ENHRY, CDR2 SYGVKD. Between the trimmed V and J ends, which lost 10 bases and 5 bases, there was a span of 20 bases. CDR3 length equals 15 residues.

Sequences were obtained from peripheral blood or thyroid tissue (not recorded which). This TCR came from an adult man with Graves' disease, either hyperthyroidism or ophthalmopathy (not recorded which). The genes are TRBV10-3 and TRBJ2-2; possibly TRBD1 or TRBD2 for D (6 bases each). The CDR3 loop reads CASRTGTDRTGELFF. The CDR3 DNA is TGTGCCAGCAGAACAGGGACTGATAGAACCGGGGAGCTGTTTTTT.